A selection of T cell receptor beta chains follows, all from one sample in a study of cytomegalovirus exposure and HLA in healthy donors. The method was immunoSEQ multiplex PCR; TCRdb's version includes in-frame clones alone and lacks a portion of them. This sample has tens of thousands of clones, with roughly 86% found just once. Sequencing used PBMCs. Receptors were obtained from a man younger than 30 in good health and CMV-seronegative. CDR3s include the opening cysteine and the closing phenylalanine or tryptophan. A D gene is named only where the DNA matches it firmly. Where a row states a size, it is once, few, many or the class of an expanded clone; other rows omit it.

CDR3aa: CASSFRTDYSGNTIYF; CDR3nt: TGTGCCAGCAGCTTCCGGACAGATTACTCTGGAAACACCATATATTTT; abundance: NA; v_gene: TRBV7-2; d_gene: NA; j_gene: TRBJ1-3
CDR3aa: CASSGALSNTQYF; CDR3nt: TGTGCCAGCAGCGGGGCACTGTCTAATACGCAGTATTTT; abundance: NA; v_gene: TRBV5-5; d_gene: NA; j_gene: TRBJ2-3
CDR3aa: CASSITQGRYEQYF; CDR3nt: TGTGCCAGCAGCATTACACAGGGTAGATACGAGCAGTACTTC; abundance: NA; v_gene: TRBV28; d_gene: NA; j_gene: TRBJ2-7
CDR3aa: CASSRGTLEAFF; CDR3nt: TGTGCCAGCAGTAGGGGAACACTTGAAGCTTTCTTT; abundance: NA; v_gene: TRBV25-1; d_gene: NA; j_gene: TRBJ1-1
CDR3aa: CASSPTPSGLTDTQYF; CDR3nt: TGTGCCAGCAGTCCGACCCCTAGCGGACTCACAGATACGCAGTATTTT; abundance: NA; v_gene: TRBV28; d_gene: TRBD2; j_gene: TRBJ2-3
CDR3aa: CASTTTSSDEQFF; CDR3nt: TGCGCCAGCACTACGACTAGCAGCGATGAGCAGTTCTTC; abundance: NA; v_gene: TRBV5-1; d_gene: TRBD2; j_gene: TRBJ2-1
CDR3aa: CATRTDINSPLHF; CDR3nt: TGTGCCACTCGGACAGATATTAATTCACCCCTCCACTTT; abundance: NA; v_gene: TRBV2; d_gene: NA; j_gene: TRBJ1-6
CDR3aa: CASSTTGRNTEAFF; CDR3nt: TGTGCCAGCAGCACCACAGGGAGGAACACTGAAGCTTTCTTT; abundance: NA; v_gene: TRBV28; d_gene: NA; j_gene: TRBJ1-1
CDR3aa: CASSPTENSNQPQHF; CDR3nt: TGTGCCAGCTCACCAACAGAAAATAGCAATCAGCCCCAGCATTTT; abundance: once; v_gene: TRBV18; d_gene: NA; j_gene: TRBJ1-5
CDR3aa: CASSTGLAGGQAGELFF; CDR3nt: TGTGCCAGCAGTACTGGACTAGCGGGGGGTCAGGCCGGGGAGCTGTTTTTT; abundance: NA; v_gene: TRBV28; d_gene: TRBD2; j_gene: TRBJ2-2
CDR3aa: CAIDSGTQYGYTF; CDR3nt: TGTGCCATCGATTCCGGGACACAATATGGCTACACCTTC; abundance: NA; v_gene: TRBV10-3; d_gene: NA; j_gene: TRBJ1-2
CDR3aa: CAWKSGGFYGYTF; CDR3nt: TGTGCCTGGAAATCTGGGGGGTTCTATGGCTACACCTTC; abundance: NA; v_gene: TRBV30; d_gene: NA; j_gene: TRBJ1-2
CDR3aa: CASSSQDRVSPLHF; CDR3nt: TGTGCCAGCAGTTCCCAGGACAGGGTCTCACCCCTCCACTTT; abundance: once; v_gene: TRBV6-1; d_gene: TRBD1; j_gene: TRBJ1-6
CDR3aa: CASSGSGNTEAFF; CDR3nt: TGTGCCAGCAGTGGGTCGGGGAACACTGAAGCTTTCTTT; abundance: NA; v_gene: TRBV2; d_gene: NA; j_gene: TRBJ1-1
CDR3aa: CASSSLLAKNIQYF; CDR3nt: TGTGCCAGCAGTTCACTCCTAGCCAAAAACATTCAGTACTTC; abundance: NA; v_gene: TRBV27; d_gene: NA; j_gene: TRBJ2-4
CDR3aa: CAIKAGGHTGELFF; CDR3nt: TGTGCCATCAAAGCGGGGGGGCACACCGGGGAGCTGTTTTTT; abundance: NA; v_gene: TRBV5-6; d_gene: TRBD2; j_gene: TRBJ2-2
CDR3aa: CATIGTATGANVLTF; CDR3nt: TGTGCCACCATCGGGACAGCTACTGGGGCCAACGTCCTGACTTTC; abundance: NA; v_gene: TRBV25-1; d_gene: TRBD1; j_gene: TRBJ2-6
CDR3aa: CASSQTSGGAYEQYF; CDR3nt: TGTGCCAGCAGCCAAACTAGCGGGGGGGCCTACGAGCAGTACTTC; abundance: few; v_gene: TRBV4-2; d_gene: TRBD2; j_gene: TRBJ2-7
CDR3aa: CARSLTRTINSYEQYF; CDR3nt: TGTGCCAGAAGCTTGACCCGGACTATTAACTCCTACGAGCAGTACTTC; abundance: once; v_gene: TRBV5-3; d_gene: NA; j_gene: TRBJ2-7
CDR3aa: CATRTGRHPYEQYF; CDR3nt: TGTGCCACCAGGACAGGGAGGCACCCCTACGAGCAGTACTTC; abundance: NA; v_gene: TRBV6-1; d_gene: TRBD1; j_gene: TRBJ2-7
CDR3aa: CASSLARGMNTEAFF; CDR3nt: TGTGCCAGCAGCTTGGCCCGGGGAATGAACACTGAAGCTTTCTTT; abundance: few; v_gene: TRBV5-4; d_gene: NA; j_gene: TRBJ1-1
CDR3aa: CASSLAGQGGETQYF; CDR3nt: TGTGCCAGCAGCTTGGCGGGACAGGGAGGGGAGACCCAGTACTTC; abundance: NA; v_gene: TRBV5-5; d_gene: TRBD1; j_gene: TRBJ2-5
CDR3aa: CASSNGQVLSYEQYF; CDR3nt: TGTGCCAGCAGCAACGGACAGGTCCTGTCCTACGAGCAGTACTTC; abundance: NA; v_gene: TRBV5-6; d_gene: TRBD1; j_gene: TRBJ2-7
CDR3aa: CASKPREGRTDTQYF; CDR3nt: TGCGCCAGCAAACCGCGGGAGGGAAGGACAGATACGCAGTATTTT; abundance: NA; v_gene: TRBV5-1; d_gene: TRBD2; j_gene: TRBJ2-3
CDR3aa: CASSQAPTGTGYEQYF; CDR3nt: TGCGCCAGCAGCCAAGCTCCTACCGGGACAGGGTACGAGCAGTACTTC; abundance: NA; v_gene: TRBV4-3; d_gene: TRBD1; j_gene: TRBJ2-7
CDR3aa: CASSLVAGATNEKLFF; CDR3nt: TGTGCCAGCAGCTTAGTGGCGGGAGCCACTAATGAAAAACTGTTTTTT; abundance: once; v_gene: TRBV7-8; d_gene: NA; j_gene: TRBJ1-4
CDR3aa: CASSIGGTGGYNEQFF; CDR3nt: TGTGCCAGTAGTATCGGGGGGACAGGGGGCTACAATGAGCAGTTCTTC; abundance: NA; v_gene: TRBV19; d_gene: TRBD1; j_gene: TRBJ2-1
CDR3aa: CASSTPTGGNTEAFF; CDR3nt: TGTGCCAGCAGCACACCGACAGGGGGTAACACTGAAGCTTTCTTT; abundance: NA; v_gene: TRBV9; d_gene: TRBD1; j_gene: TRBJ1-1
CDR3aa: CASSVEAGLRTDTQYF; CDR3nt: TGTGCCAGCAGCGTAGAGGCGGGCCTCCGGACAGATACGCAGTATTTT; abundance: NA; v_gene: TRBV9; d_gene: NA; j_gene: TRBJ2-3
CDR3aa: CASRQGMNQPQHF; CDR3nt: TGTGCCAGCAGACAGGGGATGAATCAGCCCCAGCATTTT; abundance: NA; v_gene: TRBV6-5; d_gene: TRBD1; j_gene: TRBJ1-5
CDR3aa: CASSLGVSSYEQYF; CDR3nt: TGCGCCAGCAGCCTGGGAGTTAGTTCCTACGAGCAGTACTTC; abundance: NA; v_gene: TRBV5-1; d_gene: NA; j_gene: TRBJ2-7
CDR3aa: CASSLGTGGGKETQYF; CDR3nt: TGCGCCAGCAGCTTGGGAACAGGGGGCGGAAAAGAGACCCAGTACTTC; abundance: NA; v_gene: TRBV5-1; d_gene: TRBD1; j_gene: TRBJ2-5
CDR3aa: CASSLPPGTSGTQYF; CDR3nt: TGTGCCAGCAGCTTACCTCCGGGCACCAGCGGGACCCAGTACTTC; abundance: NA; v_gene: TRBV7-8; d_gene: NA; j_gene: TRBJ2-5
CDR3aa: CASSFDRGSDTQYF; CDR3nt: TGTGCCAGCAGCTTTGACAGGGGGTCAGATACGCAGTATTTT; abundance: NA; v_gene: TRBV7-2; d_gene: TRBD1; j_gene: TRBJ2-3
CDR3aa: CASSGALTDTQYF; CDR3nt: TGTGCCAGCAGCGGGGCGCTCACAGATACGCAGTATTTT; abundance: once; v_gene: TRBV9; d_gene: NA; j_gene: TRBJ2-3
CDR3aa: CASSDRENYEQYF; CDR3nt: TGTGCCAGCAGTGACAGGGAAAACTACGAGCAGTACTTC; abundance: NA; v_gene: TRBV6-5; d_gene: TRBD1; j_gene: TRBJ2-7
CDR3aa: CASSFTLARDYNEQFF; CDR3nt: TGTGCCAGCAGCTTCACGCTAGCGAGAGACTACAATGAGCAGTTCTTC; abundance: NA; v_gene: TRBV5-6; d_gene: NA; j_gene: TRBJ2-1
CDR3aa: CASSLVSGRMNSPLHF; CDR3nt: TGTGCCAGCAGCTTGGTCTCAGGGCGGATGAATTCACCCCTCCACTTT; abundance: NA; v_gene: TRBV5-6; d_gene: NA; j_gene: TRBJ1-6
CDR3aa: CSAGAKQGANTEAFF; CDR3nt: TGCAGCGCTGGGGCGAAACAGGGGGCGAACACTGAAGCTTTCTTT; abundance: NA; v_gene: TRBV29-1; d_gene: TRBD1; j_gene: TRBJ1-1
CDR3aa: CASIPTSGRDNEQFF; CDR3nt: TGTGCCAGCATCCCGACTAGCGGGAGAGACAATGAGCAGTTCTTC; abundance: NA; v_gene: TRBV28; d_gene: TRBD2; j_gene: TRBJ2-1
CDR3aa: CASRGRQTLSGNTIYF; CDR3nt: TGTGCCAGCAGAGGAAGACAGACCCTCTCTGGAAACACCATATATTTT; abundance: NA; v_gene: TRBV2; d_gene: NA; j_gene: TRBJ1-3
CDR3aa: CAINRGAGGYTF; CDR3nt: TGTGCCATAAACAGGGGGGCAGGTGGCTACACCTTC; abundance: NA; v_gene: TRBV19; d_gene: TRBD1; j_gene: TRBJ1-2
CDR3aa: CASSIELKETQYF; CDR3nt: TGTGCCAGTAGTATAGAGTTAAAAGAGACCCAGTACTTC; abundance: NA; v_gene: TRBV19; d_gene: NA; j_gene: TRBJ2-5
CDR3aa: CASSQTGSSYNSPLHF; CDR3nt: TGTGCCAGCAGCCAAACAGGGAGCTCCTATAATTCACCCCTCCACTTT; abundance: NA; v_gene: TRBV28; d_gene: NA; j_gene: TRBJ1-6
CDR3aa: CASSLVGFGGDWYTQYF; CDR3nt: TGTGCCAGCAGTTTAGTTGGGTTCGGGGGGGACTGGTATACGCAGTATTTT; abundance: NA; v_gene: TRBV27; d_gene: TRBD2; j_gene: TRBJ2-3
CDR3aa: CASREDRSNYGYTF; CDR3nt: TGTGCCAGTAGAGAGGACAGGTCTAACTATGGCTACACCTTC; abundance: NA; v_gene: TRBV19; d_gene: TRBD1; j_gene: TRBJ1-2
CDR3aa: CASSLAFIGGTEAFF; CDR3nt: TGTGCCAGCAGCTTAGCGTTTATAGGGGGCACTGAAGCTTTCTTT; abundance: NA; v_gene: TRBV7-2; d_gene: NA; j_gene: TRBJ1-1
CDR3aa: CATNSPRETQYF; CDR3nt: TGTGCCACCAACTCACCCAGGGAGACCCAGTACTTC; abundance: NA; v_gene: TRBV6-6; d_gene: NA; j_gene: TRBJ2-5
CDR3aa: CASSPFGGIGGYTF; CDR3nt: TGTGCCAGCTCACCTTTTGGGGGCATTGGTGGCTACACCTTC; abundance: once; v_gene: TRBV18; d_gene: NA; j_gene: TRBJ1-2
CDR3aa: CASSLEGGDNQPQHF; CDR3nt: TGCGCCAGCAGCTTGGAGGGAGGGGACAATCAGCCCCAGCATTTT; abundance: once; v_gene: TRBV5-1; d_gene: NA; j_gene: TRBJ1-5
CDR3aa: CSVARGPDTGELFF; CDR3nt: TGCAGCGTAGCCCGAGGGCCCGACACCGGGGAGCTGTTTTTT; abundance: NA; v_gene: TRBV29-1; d_gene: NA; j_gene: TRBJ2-2
CDR3aa: CASSHPETSGRNEQFF; CDR3nt: TGCGCCAGCAGCCACCCCGAGACTAGCGGGAGAAATGAGCAGTTCTTC; abundance: NA; v_gene: TRBV4-1; d_gene: TRBD2; j_gene: TRBJ2-1
CDR3aa: CASSIQDNTEAFF; CDR3nt: TGTGCCAGTAGTATCCAGGATAACACTGAAGCTTTCTTT; abundance: few; v_gene: TRBV19; d_gene: NA; j_gene: TRBJ1-1
CDR3aa: CASSLEVSPNTEAFF; CDR3nt: TGTGCCAGCAGCTTAGAGGTTAGCCCGAACACTGAAGCTTTCTTT; abundance: few; v_gene: TRBV7-6; d_gene: NA; j_gene: TRBJ1-1